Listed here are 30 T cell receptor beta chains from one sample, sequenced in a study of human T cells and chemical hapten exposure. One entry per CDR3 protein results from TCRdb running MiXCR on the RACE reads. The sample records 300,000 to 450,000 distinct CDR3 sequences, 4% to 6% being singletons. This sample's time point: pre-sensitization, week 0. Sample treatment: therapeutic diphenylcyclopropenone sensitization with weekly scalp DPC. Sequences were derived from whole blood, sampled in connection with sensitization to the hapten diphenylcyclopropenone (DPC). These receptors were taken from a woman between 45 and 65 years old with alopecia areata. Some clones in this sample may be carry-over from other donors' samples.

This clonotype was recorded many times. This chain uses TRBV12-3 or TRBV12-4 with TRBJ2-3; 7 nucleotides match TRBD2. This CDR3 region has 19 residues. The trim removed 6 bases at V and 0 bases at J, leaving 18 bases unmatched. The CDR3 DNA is TGTGCCAGCAGCTACTATAGCGGGTACGGGGGTATTAGCACAGATACGCAGTATTTT. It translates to CASSYYSGYGGISTDTQYF.

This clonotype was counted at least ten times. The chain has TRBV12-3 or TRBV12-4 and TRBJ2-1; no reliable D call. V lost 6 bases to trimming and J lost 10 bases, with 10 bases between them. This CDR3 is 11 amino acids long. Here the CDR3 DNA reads TGTGCCAGCAGCTTGGGCAAAGAGCAGTTCTTC. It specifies CASSLGKEQFF.

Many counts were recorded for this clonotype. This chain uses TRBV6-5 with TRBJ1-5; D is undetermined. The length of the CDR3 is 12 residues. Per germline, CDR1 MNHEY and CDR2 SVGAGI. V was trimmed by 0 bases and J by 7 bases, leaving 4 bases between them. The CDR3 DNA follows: TGTGCCAGCAGTTACTCTGGGCAGCCCCAGCATTTT. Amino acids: CASSYSGQPQHF.

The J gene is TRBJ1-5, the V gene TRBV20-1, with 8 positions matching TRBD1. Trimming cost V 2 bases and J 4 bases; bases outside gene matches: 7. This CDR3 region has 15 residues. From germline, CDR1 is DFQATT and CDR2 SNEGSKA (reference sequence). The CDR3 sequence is CSARTTGGKNQPQHF. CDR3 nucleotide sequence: TGCAGTGCTAGAACCACAGGGGGGAAGAATCAGCCCCAGCATTTT.

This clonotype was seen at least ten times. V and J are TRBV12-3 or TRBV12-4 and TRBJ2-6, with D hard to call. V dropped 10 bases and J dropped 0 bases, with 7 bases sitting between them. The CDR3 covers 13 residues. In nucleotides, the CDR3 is TGTGCCACCCGAAGCTCTGGGGCCAACGTCCTGACTTTC. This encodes CATRSSGANVLTF.

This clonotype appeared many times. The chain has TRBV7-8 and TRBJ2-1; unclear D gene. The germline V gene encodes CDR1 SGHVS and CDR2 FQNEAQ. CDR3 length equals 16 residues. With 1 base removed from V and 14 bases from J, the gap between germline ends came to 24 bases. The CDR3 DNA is TGTGCCAGCAGCTTAGTCCCTGGGCCCACTTCGAGCCGCAAGTTCTTC. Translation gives CASSLVPGPTSSRKFF.

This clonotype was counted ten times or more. CDR3 bases: TGTGCCAGCGTGGACTTTCAGACCCAGTACTTC. Protein: CASVDFQTQYF. This chain connects TRBV3-1 to TRBJ2-5; D might be TRBD2 (5 bases). V was shortened by 8 bases and J by 6 bases, with 10 bases between the two germline ends. CDR3 length: 11 residues. Germline CDR1 is LGHDT and CDR2 is YNNKEL (reference sequence).

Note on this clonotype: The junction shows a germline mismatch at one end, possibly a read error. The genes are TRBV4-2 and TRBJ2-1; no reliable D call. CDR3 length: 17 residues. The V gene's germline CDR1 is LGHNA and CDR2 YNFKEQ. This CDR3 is CANSQEEVGSSYNEQFF. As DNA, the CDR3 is TGTGCCAACAGCCAAGAAGAGGTGGGCAGCTCCTACAATGAGCAGTTCTTC.

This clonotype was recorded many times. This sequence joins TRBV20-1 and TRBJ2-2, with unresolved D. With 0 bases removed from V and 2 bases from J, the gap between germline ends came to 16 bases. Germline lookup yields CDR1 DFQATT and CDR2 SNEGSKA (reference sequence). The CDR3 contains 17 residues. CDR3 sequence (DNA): TGCAGTGCTAGAGACCCCCGGCTCGGGTCCAACACCGGGGAGCTGTTTTTT. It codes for CSARDPRLGSNTGELFF.

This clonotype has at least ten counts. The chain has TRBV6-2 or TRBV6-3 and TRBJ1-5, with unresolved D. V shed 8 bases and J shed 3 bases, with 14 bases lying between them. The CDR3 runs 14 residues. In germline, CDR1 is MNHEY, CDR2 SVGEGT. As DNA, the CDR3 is TGTGCCAGCTGCCCGGCAGTTTCCAATCAGCCCCAGCATTTT. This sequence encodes CASCPAVSNQPQHF.

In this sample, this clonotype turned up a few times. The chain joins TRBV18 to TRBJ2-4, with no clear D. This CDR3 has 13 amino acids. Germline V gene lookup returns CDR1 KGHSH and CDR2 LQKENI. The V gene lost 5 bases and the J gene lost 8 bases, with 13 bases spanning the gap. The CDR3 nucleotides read TGTGCCAGCTCAGGAGTCCTCCGTGACATTCAGTACTTC. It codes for CASSGVLRDIQYF.

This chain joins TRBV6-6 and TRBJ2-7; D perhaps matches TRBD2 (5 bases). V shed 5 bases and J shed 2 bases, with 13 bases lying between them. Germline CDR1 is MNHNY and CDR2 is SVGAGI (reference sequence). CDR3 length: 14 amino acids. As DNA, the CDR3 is TGTGCCAGCAGTCTGCCGGGGTTTGCCTACGAGCAGTACTTC. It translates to CASSLPGFAYEQYF.

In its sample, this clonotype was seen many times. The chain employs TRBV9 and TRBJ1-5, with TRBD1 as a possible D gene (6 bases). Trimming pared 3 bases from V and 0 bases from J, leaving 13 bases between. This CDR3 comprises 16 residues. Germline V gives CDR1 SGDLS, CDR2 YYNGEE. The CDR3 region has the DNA TGTGCCAGCAGCGCTTTACCGGGACATAGCAATCAGCCCCAGCATTTT. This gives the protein CASSALPGHSNQPQHF.

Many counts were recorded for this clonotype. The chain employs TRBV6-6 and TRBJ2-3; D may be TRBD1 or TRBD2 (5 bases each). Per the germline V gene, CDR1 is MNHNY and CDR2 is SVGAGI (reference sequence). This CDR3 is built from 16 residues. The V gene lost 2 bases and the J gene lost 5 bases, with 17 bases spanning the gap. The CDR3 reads CASSYHLLGGEDTQYF. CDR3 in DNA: TGTGCCAGCAGTTACCATCTGCTTGGGGGAGAAGATACGCAGTATTTT.

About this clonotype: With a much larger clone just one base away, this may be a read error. The CDR3 is CASSPLPEGSDSQYF. DNA for the CDR3: TGTGCCAGCAGTCCCCTCCCCGAGGGGTCAGATTCGCAGTATTTT. The chain joins TRBV28 to TRBJ2-3; D tentatively reads TRBD1 or TRBD2 (5 bases each). The germline V gene encodes CDR1 MDHEN and CDR2 SYDVKM. This CDR3 has 15 amino acids.

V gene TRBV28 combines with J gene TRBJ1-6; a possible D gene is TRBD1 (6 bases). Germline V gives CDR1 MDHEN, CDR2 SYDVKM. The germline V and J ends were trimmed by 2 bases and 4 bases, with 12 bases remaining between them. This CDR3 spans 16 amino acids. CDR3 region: CASSLGGAGYNSPLHF. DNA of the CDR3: TGTGCCAGCAGTTTAGGGGGGGCAGGGTATAATTCACCCCTCCACTTT. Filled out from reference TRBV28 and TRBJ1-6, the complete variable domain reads DVKVTQSSRYLVKRTGEKVFLECVQDMDHENMFWYRQDPGLGLRLIYFSYDVKMKEKGDIPEGYSVSREKKERFSLILESASTNQTSMYLCASSLGGAGYNSPLHFGNGTRLTVT.

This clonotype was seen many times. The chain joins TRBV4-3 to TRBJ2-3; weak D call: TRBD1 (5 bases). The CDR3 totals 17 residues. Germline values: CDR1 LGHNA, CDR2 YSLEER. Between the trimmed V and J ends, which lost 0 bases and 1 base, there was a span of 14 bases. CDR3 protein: CASSQDQAGIRTDTQYF. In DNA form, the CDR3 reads TGCGCCAGCAGCCAAGACCAGGCAGGGATACGCACAGATACGCAGTATTTT.

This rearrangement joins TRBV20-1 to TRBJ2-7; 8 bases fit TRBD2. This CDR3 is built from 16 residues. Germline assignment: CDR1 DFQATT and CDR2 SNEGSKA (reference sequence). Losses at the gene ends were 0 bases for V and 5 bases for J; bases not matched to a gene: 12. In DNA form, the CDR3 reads TGCAGTGCTAGAGATAGAGCGGGAGAGACCCAAGACGAGCAGTACTTC. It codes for CSARDRAGETQDEQYF.

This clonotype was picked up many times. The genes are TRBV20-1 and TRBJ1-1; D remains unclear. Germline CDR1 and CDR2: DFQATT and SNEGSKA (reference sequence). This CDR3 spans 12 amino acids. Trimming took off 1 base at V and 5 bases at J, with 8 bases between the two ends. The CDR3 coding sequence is TGCAGTGCTAGAGTGGGGAGTACTGAAGCTTTCTTT. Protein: CSARVGSTEAFF.

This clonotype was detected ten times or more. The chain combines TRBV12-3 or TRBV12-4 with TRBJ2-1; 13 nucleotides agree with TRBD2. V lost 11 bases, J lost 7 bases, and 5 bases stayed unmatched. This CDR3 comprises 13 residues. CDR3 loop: CAAGLAGSNEQFF. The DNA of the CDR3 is TGTGCCGCGGGACTAGCGGGATCAAATGAGCAGTTCTTC.

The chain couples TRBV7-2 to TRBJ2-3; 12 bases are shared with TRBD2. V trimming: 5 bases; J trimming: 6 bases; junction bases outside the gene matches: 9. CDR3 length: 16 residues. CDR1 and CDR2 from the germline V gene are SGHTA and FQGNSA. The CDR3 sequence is CASSVTSGGSLDTQYF. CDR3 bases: TGTGCCAGCAGCGTCACTAGCGGGGGGTCTCTGGATACGCAGTATTTT.

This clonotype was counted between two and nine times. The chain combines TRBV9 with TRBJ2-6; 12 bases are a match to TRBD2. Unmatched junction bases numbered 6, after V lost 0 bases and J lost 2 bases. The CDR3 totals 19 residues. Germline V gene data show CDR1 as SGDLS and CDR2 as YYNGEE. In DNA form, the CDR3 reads TGTGCCAGCAGCGTAGATCTAGCGGGGGGGCCAGCTGGGGCCAACGTCCTGACTTTC. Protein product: CASSVDLAGGPAGANVLTF.

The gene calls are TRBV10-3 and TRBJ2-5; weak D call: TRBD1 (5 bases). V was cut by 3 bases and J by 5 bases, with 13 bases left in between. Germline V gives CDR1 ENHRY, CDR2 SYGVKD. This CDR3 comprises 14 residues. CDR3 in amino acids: CAISEPGSQETQYF. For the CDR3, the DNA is TGTGCCATCAGTGAACCAGGGTCCCAGGAGACCCAGTACTTC.

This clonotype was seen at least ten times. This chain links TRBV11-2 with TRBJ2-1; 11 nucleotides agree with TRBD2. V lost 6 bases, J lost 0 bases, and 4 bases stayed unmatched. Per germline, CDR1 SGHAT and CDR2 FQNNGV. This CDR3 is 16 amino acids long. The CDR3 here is CASRHSGRVSYNEQFF. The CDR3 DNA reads TGTGCCAGCAGACATAGCGGGAGGGTCTCCTACAATGAGCAGTTCTTC.

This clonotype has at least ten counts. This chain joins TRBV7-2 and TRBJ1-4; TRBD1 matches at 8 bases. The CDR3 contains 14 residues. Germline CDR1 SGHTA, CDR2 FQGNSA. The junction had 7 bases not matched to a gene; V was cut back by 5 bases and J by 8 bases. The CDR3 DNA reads TGTGCCAGCAGCCCTGGACAGGGTTGGGAAAAACTGTTTTTT. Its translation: CASSPGQGWEKLFF. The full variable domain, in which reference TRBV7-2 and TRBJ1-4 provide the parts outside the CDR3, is GAGVSQSPSNKVTEKGKDVELRCDPISGHTALYWYRQSLGQGLEFLIYFQGNSAPDKSGLPSDRFSAERTGGSVSTLTIQRTQQEDSAVYLCASSPGQGWEKLFFGSGTQLSVL.

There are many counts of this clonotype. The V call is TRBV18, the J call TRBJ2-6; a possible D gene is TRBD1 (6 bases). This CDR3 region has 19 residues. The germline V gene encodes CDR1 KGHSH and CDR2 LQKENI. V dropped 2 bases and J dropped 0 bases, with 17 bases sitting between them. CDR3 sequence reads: CASSPLAQGHFSGANVLTF. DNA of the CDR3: TGTGCCAGCTCACCATTGGCACAGGGCCATTTCTCTGGGGCCAACGTCCTGACTTTC.

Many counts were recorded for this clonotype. The DNA of the CDR3 is TGTGCCACCAGTGATTTCCCTACAGGGTCCACTGGGGCCAACGTCCTGACTTTC. Its protein product is CATSDFPTGSTGANVLTF. The chain has TRBV24-1 and TRBJ2-6; tentative D call: TRBD1 (6 bases). This CDR3 is built from 18 residues. The ends were cut back, 1 base at V and 2 bases at J, with 14 bases in the middle. Germline CDR1 is KGHDR and CDR2 is SFDVKD.

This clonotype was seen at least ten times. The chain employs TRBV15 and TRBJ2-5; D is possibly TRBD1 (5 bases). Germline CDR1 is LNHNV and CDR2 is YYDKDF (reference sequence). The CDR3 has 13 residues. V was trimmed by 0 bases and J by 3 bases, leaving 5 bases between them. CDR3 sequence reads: CATSRDREETQYF. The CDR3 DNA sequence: TGTGCCACCAGCAGAGACAGGGAAGAGACCCAGTACTTC.

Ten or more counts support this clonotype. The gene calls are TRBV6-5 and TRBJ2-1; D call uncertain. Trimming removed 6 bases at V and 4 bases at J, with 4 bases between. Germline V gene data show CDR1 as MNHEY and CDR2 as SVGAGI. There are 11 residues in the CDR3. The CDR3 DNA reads TGTGCCAGCAGGGTATACAATGAGCAGTTCTTC. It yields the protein CASRVYNEQFF.

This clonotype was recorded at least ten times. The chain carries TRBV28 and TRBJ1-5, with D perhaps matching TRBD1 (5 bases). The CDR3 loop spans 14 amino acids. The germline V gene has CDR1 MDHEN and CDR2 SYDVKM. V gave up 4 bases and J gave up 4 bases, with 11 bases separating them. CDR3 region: CASSSRRGNQPQHF. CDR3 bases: TGTGCCAGCAGTTCCCGTCGGGGGAATCAGCCCCAGCATTTT.